This paragraph reports one TCR beta chain. As processed by the authors: It was from reference gene primer amplification that nucleated cell counts were estimated. Assay used: immunoSEQ multiplex PCR; TCRdb lists only in-frame clones, some missing. V, J and clone size are taken as reported in that table, and D and trimming were inferred from the DNA itself. The sample includes approximately 300,000 clones, 89% of them seen just once. The record originates from a study of blood T cell repertoires in COVID-19. Study in general: Whether acute or convalescent, the COVID-19 samples came from the United States, Italy and Spain. T cells, B-cell-depleted T cells, or PBMCs supplied cDNA or gDNA.

Germline V gives CDR1 SNHLY, CDR2 FYNNEI. This CDR3 is 15 amino acids long. With 2 bases clipped from V and 5 bases from J, the junction kept 3 bases outside the gene matches. Sequencing was carried out using peripheral blood. The source of this sequence is a man younger than 35 who had recovered from COVID-19. This chain uses TRBV2 with TRBJ1-2; TRBD1 agrees at 12 bases. DNA for the CDR3: TGTGCCAGCAGTGAAAGGGGACAGGGGGCGTATGGCTACACCTTC. This sequence encodes CASSERGQGAYGYTF.